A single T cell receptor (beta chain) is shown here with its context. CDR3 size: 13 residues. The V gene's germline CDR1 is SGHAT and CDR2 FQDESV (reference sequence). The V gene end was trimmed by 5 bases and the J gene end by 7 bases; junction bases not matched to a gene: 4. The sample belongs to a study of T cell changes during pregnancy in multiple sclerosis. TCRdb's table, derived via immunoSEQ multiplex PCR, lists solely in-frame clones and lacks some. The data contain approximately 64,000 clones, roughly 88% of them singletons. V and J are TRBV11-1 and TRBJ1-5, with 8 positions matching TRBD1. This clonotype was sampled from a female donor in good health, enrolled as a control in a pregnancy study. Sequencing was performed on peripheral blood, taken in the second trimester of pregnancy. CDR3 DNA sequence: TGTGCCAGCAGCCCGGACAGGGCCCAGCCCCAGCATTTT. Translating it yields CASSPDRAQPQHF.